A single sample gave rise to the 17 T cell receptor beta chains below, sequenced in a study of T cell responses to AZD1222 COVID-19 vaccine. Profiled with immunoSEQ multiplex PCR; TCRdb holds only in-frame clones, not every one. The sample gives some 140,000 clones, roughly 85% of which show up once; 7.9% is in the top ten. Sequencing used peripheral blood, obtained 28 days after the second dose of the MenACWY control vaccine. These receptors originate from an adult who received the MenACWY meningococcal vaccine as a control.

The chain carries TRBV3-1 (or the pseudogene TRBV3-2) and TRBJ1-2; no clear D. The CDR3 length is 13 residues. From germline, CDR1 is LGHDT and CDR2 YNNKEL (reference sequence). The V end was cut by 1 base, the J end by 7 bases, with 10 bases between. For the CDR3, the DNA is TGTGCCAGCAGCCAAGGGTCATCCGCTGGCTACACCTTC. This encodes CASSQGSSAGYTF.

The CDR3 DNA reads as TGTGCAAGTCGCCCGGGACGGAGGAATGAAAAACTGTTTTTT. The encoded protein is CASRPGRRNEKLFF. J is TRBJ1-4 and V is TRBV12-2. TRBV12-2 constitutes a pseudogene. This CDR3 spans 14 amino acids.

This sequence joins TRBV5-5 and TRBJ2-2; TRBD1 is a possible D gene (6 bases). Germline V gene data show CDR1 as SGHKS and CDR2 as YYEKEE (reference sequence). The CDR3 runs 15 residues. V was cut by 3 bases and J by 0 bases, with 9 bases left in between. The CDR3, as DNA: TGTGCCAGCAGCTGGGACAAAGCGAACACCGGGGAGCTGTTTTTT. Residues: CASSWDKANTGELFF.

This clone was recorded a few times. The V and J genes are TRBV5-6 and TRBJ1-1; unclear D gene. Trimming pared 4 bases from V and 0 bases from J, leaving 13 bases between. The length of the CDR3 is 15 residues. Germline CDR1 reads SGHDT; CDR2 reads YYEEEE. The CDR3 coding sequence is TGTGCCAGCAGCCTTTCGTTTCAGGTGAACACTGAAGCTTTCTTT. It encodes CASSLSFQVNTEAFF.

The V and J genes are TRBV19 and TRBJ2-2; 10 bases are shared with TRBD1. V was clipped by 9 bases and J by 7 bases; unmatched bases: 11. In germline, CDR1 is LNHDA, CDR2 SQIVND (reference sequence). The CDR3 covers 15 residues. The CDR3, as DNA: TGTGCCAGCACCCCGGGACAGGGGTTGAGCGGGGAGCTGTTTTTT. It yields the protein CASTPGQGLSGELFF. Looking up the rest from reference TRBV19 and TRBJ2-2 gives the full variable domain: DGGITQSPKYLFRKEGQNVTLSCEQNLNHDAMYWYRQDPGQGLRLIYYSQIVNDFQKGDIAEGYSVSREKKESFPLTVTSAQKNPTAFYLCASTPGQGLSGELFFGEGSRLTVL.

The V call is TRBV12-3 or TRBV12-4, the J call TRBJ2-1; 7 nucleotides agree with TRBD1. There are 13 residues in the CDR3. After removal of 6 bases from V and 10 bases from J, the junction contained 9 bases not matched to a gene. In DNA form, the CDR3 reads TGTGCCAGCAGGATTAGACAGGGAGCCGAGCAGTTCTTC. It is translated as CASRIRQGAEQFF.

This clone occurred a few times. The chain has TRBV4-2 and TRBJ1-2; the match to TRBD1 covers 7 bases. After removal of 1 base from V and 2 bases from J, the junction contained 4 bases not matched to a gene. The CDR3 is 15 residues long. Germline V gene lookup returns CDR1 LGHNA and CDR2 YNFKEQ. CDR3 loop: CASSQGQGGNYGYTF. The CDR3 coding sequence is TGTGCCAGCAGCCAAGGGCAGGGGGGAAACTATGGCTACACCTTC.

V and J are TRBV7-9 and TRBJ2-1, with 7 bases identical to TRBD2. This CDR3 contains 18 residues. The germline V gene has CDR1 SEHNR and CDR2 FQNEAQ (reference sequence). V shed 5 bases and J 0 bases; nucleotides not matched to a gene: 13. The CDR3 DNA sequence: TGTGCCAGCAGCCTACTAGCGAGCGGGGTGAGCTCCTACAATGAGCAGTTCTTC. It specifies CASSLLASGVSSYNEQFF. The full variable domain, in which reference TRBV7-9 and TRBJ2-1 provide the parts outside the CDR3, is DTGVSQNPRHKITKRGQNVTFRCDPISEHNRLYWYRQTLGQGPEFLTYFQNEAQLEKSRLLSDRFSAERPKGSFSTLEIQRTEQGDSAMYLCASSLLASGVSSYNEQFFGPGTRLTVL.

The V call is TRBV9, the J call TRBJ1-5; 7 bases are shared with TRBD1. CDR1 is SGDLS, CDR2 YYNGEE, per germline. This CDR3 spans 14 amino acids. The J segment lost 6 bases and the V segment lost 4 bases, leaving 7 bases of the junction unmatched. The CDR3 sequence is CASSLGTEGQPQHF. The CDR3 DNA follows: TGTGCCAGCAGCTTGGGGACAGAAGGTCAGCCCCAGCATTTT.

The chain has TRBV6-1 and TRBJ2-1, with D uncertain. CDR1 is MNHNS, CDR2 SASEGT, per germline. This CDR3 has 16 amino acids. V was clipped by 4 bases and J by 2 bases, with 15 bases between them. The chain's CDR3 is CASSATASTTYNEQFF. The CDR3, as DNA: TGTGCCAGCAGTGCTACAGCCTCTACCACCTACAATGAGCAGTTCTTC.

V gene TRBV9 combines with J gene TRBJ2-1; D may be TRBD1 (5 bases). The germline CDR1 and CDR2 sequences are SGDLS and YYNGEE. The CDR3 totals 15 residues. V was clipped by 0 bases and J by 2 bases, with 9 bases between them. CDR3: CASSVVATAYNEQFF. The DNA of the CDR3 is TGTGCCAGCAGCGTAGTGGCGACAGCCTACAATGAGCAGTTCTTC.

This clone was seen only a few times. The CDR3 sequence is CASSPGGAMGRSLLNTEAFF. The CDR3 coding sequence is TGTGCCAGCAGCCCAGGAGGGGCTATGGGGCGTTCCCTTTTGAACACTGAAGCTTTCTTT. The chain is built from TRBV11-3 and TRBJ1-1, with D perhaps TRBD1 (5 bases). The CDR3 has 20 residues. The V gene lost 5 bases and the J gene lost 0 bases, with 28 bases spanning the gap. Germline V lookup: CDR1 SGHNT, CDR2 YENEEA.

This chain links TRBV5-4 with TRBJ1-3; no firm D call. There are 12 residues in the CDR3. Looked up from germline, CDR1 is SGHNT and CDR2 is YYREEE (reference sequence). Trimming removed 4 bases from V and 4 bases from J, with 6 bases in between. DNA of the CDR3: TGTGCCAGCAGCGTCGGGGGAAACACCATATATTTT. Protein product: CASSVGGNTIYF.

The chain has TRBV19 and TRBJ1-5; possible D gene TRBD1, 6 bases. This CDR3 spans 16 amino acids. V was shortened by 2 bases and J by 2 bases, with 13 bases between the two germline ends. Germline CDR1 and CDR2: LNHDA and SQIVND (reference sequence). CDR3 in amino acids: CASSIFGGFGNQPQHF. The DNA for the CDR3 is TGTGCCAGTAGTATATTTGGGGGCTTTGGCAATCAGCCCCAGCATTTT.

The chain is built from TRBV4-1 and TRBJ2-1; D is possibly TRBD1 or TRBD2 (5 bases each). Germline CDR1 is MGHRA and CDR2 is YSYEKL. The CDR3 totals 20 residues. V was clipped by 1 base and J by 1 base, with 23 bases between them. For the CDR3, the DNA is TGCGCCAGCAGCCAAGTCTCCCAACTGGTTGGGGGTGGATCCTACAATGAGCAGTTCTTC. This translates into CASSQVSQLVGGGSYNEQFF.

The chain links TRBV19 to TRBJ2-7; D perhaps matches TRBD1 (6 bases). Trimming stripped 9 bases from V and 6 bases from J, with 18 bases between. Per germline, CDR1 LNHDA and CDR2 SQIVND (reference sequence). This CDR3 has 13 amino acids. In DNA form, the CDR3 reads TGTGCCAGCGCCCACAGGGATGGATTCGAGCAGTACTTC. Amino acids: CASAHRDGFEQYF.

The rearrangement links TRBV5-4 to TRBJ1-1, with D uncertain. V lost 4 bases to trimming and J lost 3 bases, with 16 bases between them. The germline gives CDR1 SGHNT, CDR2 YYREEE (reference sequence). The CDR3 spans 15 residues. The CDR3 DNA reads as TGTGCCAGCAGCCGGCTCGAACCTGGGGACACTGAAGCTTTCTTT. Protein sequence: CASSRLEPGDTEAFF.